Listed below are T cell receptor beta chains from one sample, sequenced in a study of blood T cells in healthy people across ages. MiXCR, applied by TCRdb to the 5' RACE reads, yields one record per CDR3 protein. The sample has roughly 2 million distinct CDR3 sequences, roughly 50% seen once. The source material was blood. These receptors originate from a woman in her 40s in good health. Each CDR3 is given with its conserved first and last residue. Fields, in order: V gene, J gene, clone size, D gene, CDR3 protein, CDR3 DNA. D genes are given only for firm matches. Size tells how often a clone was seen (once, few, many) or the class of an expanded clone, and some rows leave it out.

>TRBV18|TRBJ1-2|NA|NA
CASSPVGNNYGYTF
TGTGCCAGCTCACCAGTCGGCAATAACTATGGCTACACCTTC
>TRBV6-6|TRBJ2-1|NA|TRBD2
CASIKAGGPMNEQFF
TGTGCCAGCATTAAAGCGGGGGGGCCTATGAATGAGCAGTTCTTC
>TRBV24-1|TRBJ2-3|NA|NA
CATSDSGAGIVNTQYF
TGTGCCACCAGTGATTCCGGGGCAGGTATCGTCAATACGCAGTATTTT
>TRBV11-2|TRBJ2-5|NA|NA
CASSLSLGRVETQYF
TGTGCCAGCAGCTTATCCTTGGGAAGGGTGGAGACCCAGTACTTC
>TRBV6-2/TRBV6-3|TRBJ2-5|few|NA
CASSSERLVQETQYF
TGTGCCAGCAGTTCCGAGAGACTAGTGCAAGAGACCCAGTACTTC
>TRBV25-1|TRBJ2-1|NA|NA
CASSRPGEPYNEQFF
TGTGCCAGCAGTAGACCAGGGGAACCTTACAATGAGCAGTTCTTC
>TRBV18|TRBJ2-1|few|NA
CASLLGPMRNEQFF
TGTGCCAGCCTACTGGGTCCTATGAGGAATGAGCAGTTCTTC
>TRBV10-3|TRBJ2-7|few|TRBD1
CAIGSTGDYYEQYF
TGTGCCATCGGAAGCACAGGGGATTACTACGAGCAGTACTTC
>TRBV7-6|TRBJ2-7|NA|TRBD1
CASGLTGYEQYF
TGTGCCAGCGGACTGACAGGGTACGAGCAGTACTTC
>TRBV6-2/TRBV6-3|TRBJ2-5|NA|TRBD1
CASSGTGRKTQYF
TGTGCCAGCAGCGGGACAGGGCGGAAGACCCAGTACTTC
>TRBV20-1|TRBJ2-7|NA|NA
CSAVRQAVEQYF
TGCAGTGCTGTTAGACAGGCAGTCGAGCAGTACTTC
>TRBV2|TRBJ2-3|NA|NA
CAGAVDAANTQYF
TGTGCCGGCGCGGTGGATGCGGCGAATACGCAGTATTTT
>TRBV5-1|TRBJ2-1|NA|NA
CASSLGVHNEQFF
TGCGCCAGCAGCTTGGGGGTACACAATGAGCAGTTCTTC
>TRBV5-1|TRBJ2-7|NA|NA
CAISLGDTRYEQYF
TGCGCCATCAGCTTGGGTGACACCCGCTACGAGCAGTACTTC
>TRBV5-6|TRBJ2-1|few|NA
CASSLEPEQFF
TGTGCCAGCAGCTTGGAGCCTGAGCAGTTCTTC
>TRBV4-2|TRBJ2-5|NA|NA
CASSAGTDHLHQETQYF
TGTGCCAGCAGCGCCGGGACCGACCACCTCCACCAAGAGACCCAGTACTTC
>TRBV7-8|TRBJ2-1|NA|TRBD2
CASSLPRTSGGRGNEQFF
TGTGCCAGCAGCTTACCCCGGACTAGCGGGGGGCGGGGCAATGAGCAGTTCTTC
>TRBV12-3/TRBV12-4|TRBJ2-5|NA|TRBD1
CASSSPRDRGQETQYF
TGTGCCAGCAGTTCGCCCCGGGACAGGGGGCAAGAGACCCAGTACTTC
>TRBV7-9|TRBJ1-1|NA|NA
CASSLTGYRTEAFF
TGTGCCAGCAGCCTTACAGGGTATCGCACTGAAGCTTTCTTT
>TRBV7-2|TRBJ2-4|few|TRBD2
CASSTVGSGTKNIQYF
TGTGCCAGCAGCACAGTCGGGAGCGGGACCAAAAACATTCAGTACTTC
>TRBV5-1|TRBJ2-5|few|NA
CASSLEGRRETQYF
TGCGCCAGCAGCTTGGAGGGCCGTAGGGAGACCCAGTACTTC
>TRBV4-2|TRBJ1-2|NA|TRBD1
CASSPPDREEYGYTF
TGTGCCAGCAGCCCCCCGGACAGGGAGGAATATGGCTACACCTTC
>TRBV7-9|TRBJ1-1|NA|TRBD1
CASSFTGGAYTEAFF
TGTGCCAGCAGCTTTACAGGGGGCGCGTACACTGAAGCTTTCTTT
>TRBV20-1|TRBJ2-5|NA|NA
CSAHRGSGAETQYF
TGCAGTGCGCACAGAGGTTCCGGGGCAGAGACCCAGTACTTC
>TRBV10-2|TRBJ2-3|NA|NA
CASTSFLSTDTQYF
TGCGCCAGCACTTCCTTTTTGAGCACAGATACGCAGTATTTT
>TRBV15|TRBJ2-3|once|TRBD2
CATSRGLAGSTDTQYF
TGTGCCACCAGCAGGGGACTAGCGGGGAGCACAGATACGCAGTATTTT
>TRBV24-1|TRBJ1-2|few|NA
CATSDAGSNYGYTF
TGTGCCACCAGTGACGCAGGGTCCAACTATGGCTACACCTTC
>TRBV12-5|TRBJ2-1|NA|TRBD2
CASGLARGRTSGGAHNEQFF
TGTGCTAGTGGTTTGGCCCGGGGGCGGACTAGCGGGGGGGCCCACAATGAGCAGTTCTTC
>TRBV12-3/TRBV12-4|TRBJ2-3|NA|NA
CASRRGGSQLTDTQYF
TGTGCCAGCAGAAGAGGGGGTTCCCAGCTCACAGATACGCAGTATTTT
>TRBV7-9|TRBJ2-3|NA|TRBD2
CASSNPGLAVTTDTQYF
TGTGCCAGCAGTAACCCGGGACTAGCAGTCACCACAGATACGCAGTATTTT
>TRBV27|TRBJ1-5|NA|NA
CASSASTGSPQPQHF
TGTGCCAGCAGTGCCTCTACAGGGTCCCCACAGCCCCAGCATTTT
>TRBV7-2|TRBJ2-3|NA|TRBD2
CASSLLSGGETDTQYF
TGTGCCAGCAGCTTACTAAGCGGGGGGGAAACAGATACGCAGTATTTT
>TRBV6-6|TRBJ2-7|few|TRBD2
CASSTTSGGTYEQYF
TGTGCCAGCAGTACTACTAGCGGGGGTACCTACGAGCAGTACTTC
>TRBV11-2|TRBJ2-7|few|NA
CASGREISYEQYF
TGTGCCAGCGGCAGGGAAATCTCCTACGAGCAGTACTTC
>TRBV2|TRBJ2-5|NA|TRBD1
CASSEGQGEAETQYF
TGTGCCAGCAGTGAGGGACAGGGGGAGGCGGAGACCCAGTACTTC
>TRBV18|TRBJ2-1|NA|NA
CASSPQSPGQLNNEQFF
TGTGCCAGCTCACCACAGAGCCCCGGGCAGCTAAACAATGAGCAGTTCTTC
>TRBV20-1|TRBJ2-5|NA|NA
CSARSARRTHKQYF
TGCAGTGCTAGATCGGCCAGGCGGACCCACAAGCAGTACTTC
>TRBV5-1|TRBJ2-3|NA|NA
CASSLAGMAGTDTQYF
TGCGCCAGCAGCTTGGCCGGCATGGCAGGCACAGATACGCAGTATTTT
>TRBV7-9|TRBJ2-5|NA|NA
CASSLGSGYETQYF
TGTGCCAGCAGCTTGGGATCAGGGTACGAGACCCAGTACTTC
>TRBV9|TRBJ1-2|NA|NA
CASSVGEGTRYGYTF
TGTGCCAGCAGCGTAGGAGAAGGGACGAGGTATGGCTACACCTTC
>TRBV7-2|TRBJ2-2|few|NA
CASSLGGVTGELFF
TGTGCCAGCAGCTTAGGCGGCGTCACCGGGGAGCTGTTTTTT
>TRBV12-3/TRBV12-4|TRBJ1-1|NA|NA
CASIQQGEAFF
TGTGCCAGCATTCAACAGGGTGAAGCTTTCTTT
>TRBV7-9|TRBJ2-3|few|NA
CASSLEEGKKYF
TGTGCCAGCAGCTTAGAGGAAGGAAAAAAGTATTTT
>TRBV12-3/TRBV12-4|TRBJ2-7|many|NA
CASSLTSSYEQYF
TGTGCCAGCAGCTTAACCTCCTCCTACGAGCAGTACTTC
>TRBV13|TRBJ2-7|few|NA
CASSPRANSYEQYF
TGTGCCAGCAGCCCCCGGGCAAACTCCTACGAGCAGTACTTC
>TRBV24-1|TRBJ2-1|NA|TRBD2
CATSDSGLAGGPYYNEQFF
TGTGCCACCAGTGATTCGGGACTAGCGGGGGGGCCATACTACAATGAGCAGTTCTTC
>TRBV6-2/TRBV6-3|TRBJ2-3|NA|NA
CASSYSTADLTDTQYF
TGTGCCAGCAGTTACTCGACGGCGGACCTCACAGATACGCAGTATTTT
>TRBV20-1|TRBJ1-5|few|NA
CSARDDRFGQPQHF
TGCAGTGCTAGAGATGACCGGTTTGGACAGCCCCAGCATTTT
>TRBV7-9|TRBJ2-4|few|NA
CASSGLLDIQYF
TGTGCCAGCAGCGGCCTCCTCGACATTCAGTACTTC
>TRBV4-3|TRBJ1-1|NA|NA
CASSQDSLGGGTEAFF
TGCGCCAGCAGCCAAGACAGCTTGGGGGGGGGCACTGAAGCTTTCTTT